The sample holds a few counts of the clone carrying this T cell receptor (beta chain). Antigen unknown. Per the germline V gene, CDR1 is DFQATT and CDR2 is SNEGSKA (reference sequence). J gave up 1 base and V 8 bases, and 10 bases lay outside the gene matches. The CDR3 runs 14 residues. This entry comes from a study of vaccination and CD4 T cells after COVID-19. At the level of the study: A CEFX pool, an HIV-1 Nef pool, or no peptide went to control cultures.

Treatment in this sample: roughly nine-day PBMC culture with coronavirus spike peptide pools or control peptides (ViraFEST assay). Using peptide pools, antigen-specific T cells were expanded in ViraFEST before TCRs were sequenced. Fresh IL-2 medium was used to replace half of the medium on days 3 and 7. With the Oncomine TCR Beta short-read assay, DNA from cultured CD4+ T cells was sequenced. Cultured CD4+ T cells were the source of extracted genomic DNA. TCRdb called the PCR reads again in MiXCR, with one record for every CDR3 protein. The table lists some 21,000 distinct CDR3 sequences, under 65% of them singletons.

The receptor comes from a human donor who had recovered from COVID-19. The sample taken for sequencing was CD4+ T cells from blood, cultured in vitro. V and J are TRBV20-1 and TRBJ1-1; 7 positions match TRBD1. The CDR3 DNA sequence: TGCAGTCCACCCAAGGGACAGCCGAACACTGAAGCTTTCTTT. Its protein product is CSPPKGQPNTEAFF.